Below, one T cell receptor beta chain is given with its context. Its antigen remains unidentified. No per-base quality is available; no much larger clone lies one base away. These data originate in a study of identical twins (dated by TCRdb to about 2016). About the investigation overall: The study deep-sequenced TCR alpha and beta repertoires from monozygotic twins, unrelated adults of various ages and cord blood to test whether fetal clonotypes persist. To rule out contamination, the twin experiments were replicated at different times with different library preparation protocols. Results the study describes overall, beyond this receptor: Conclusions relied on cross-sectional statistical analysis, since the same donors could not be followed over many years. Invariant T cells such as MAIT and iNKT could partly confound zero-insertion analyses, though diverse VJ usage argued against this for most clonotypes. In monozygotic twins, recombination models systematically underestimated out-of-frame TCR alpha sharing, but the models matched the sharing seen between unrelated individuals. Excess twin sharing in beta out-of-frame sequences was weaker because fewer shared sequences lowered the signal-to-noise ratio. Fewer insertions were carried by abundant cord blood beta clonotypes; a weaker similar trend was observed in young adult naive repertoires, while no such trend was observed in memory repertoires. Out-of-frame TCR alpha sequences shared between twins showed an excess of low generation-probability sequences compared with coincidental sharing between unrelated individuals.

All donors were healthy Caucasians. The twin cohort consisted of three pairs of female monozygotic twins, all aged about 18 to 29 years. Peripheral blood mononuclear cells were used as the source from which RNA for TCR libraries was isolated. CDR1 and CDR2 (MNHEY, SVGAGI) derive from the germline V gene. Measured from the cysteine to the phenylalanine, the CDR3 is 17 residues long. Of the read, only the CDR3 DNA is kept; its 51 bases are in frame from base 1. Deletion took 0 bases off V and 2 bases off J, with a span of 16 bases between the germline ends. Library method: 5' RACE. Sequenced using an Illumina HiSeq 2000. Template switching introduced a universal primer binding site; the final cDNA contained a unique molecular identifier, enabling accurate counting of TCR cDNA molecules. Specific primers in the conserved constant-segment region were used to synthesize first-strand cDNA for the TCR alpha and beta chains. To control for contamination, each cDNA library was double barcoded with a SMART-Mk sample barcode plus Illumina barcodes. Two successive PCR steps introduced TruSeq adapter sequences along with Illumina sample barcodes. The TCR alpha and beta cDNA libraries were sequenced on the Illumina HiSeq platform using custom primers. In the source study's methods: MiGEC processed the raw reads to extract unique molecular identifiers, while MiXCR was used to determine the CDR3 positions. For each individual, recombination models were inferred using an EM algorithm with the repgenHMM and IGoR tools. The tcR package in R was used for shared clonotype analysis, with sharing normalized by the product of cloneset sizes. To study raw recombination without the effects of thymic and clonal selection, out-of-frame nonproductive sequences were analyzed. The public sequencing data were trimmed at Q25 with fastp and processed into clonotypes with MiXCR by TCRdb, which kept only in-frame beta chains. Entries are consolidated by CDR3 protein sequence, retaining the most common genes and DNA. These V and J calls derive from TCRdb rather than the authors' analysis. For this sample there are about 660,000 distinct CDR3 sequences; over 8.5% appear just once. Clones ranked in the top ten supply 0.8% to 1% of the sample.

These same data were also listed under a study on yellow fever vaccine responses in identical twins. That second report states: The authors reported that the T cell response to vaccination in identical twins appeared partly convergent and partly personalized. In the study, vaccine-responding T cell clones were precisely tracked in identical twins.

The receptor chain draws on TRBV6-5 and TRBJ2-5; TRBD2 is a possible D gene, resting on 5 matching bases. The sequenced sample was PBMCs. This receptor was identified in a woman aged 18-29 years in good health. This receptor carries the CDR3 CASSYSFEGWTQETQYF. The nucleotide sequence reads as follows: TGTGCCAGCAGTTACTCGTTTGAGGGATGGACGCAAGAGACCCAGTACTTC.